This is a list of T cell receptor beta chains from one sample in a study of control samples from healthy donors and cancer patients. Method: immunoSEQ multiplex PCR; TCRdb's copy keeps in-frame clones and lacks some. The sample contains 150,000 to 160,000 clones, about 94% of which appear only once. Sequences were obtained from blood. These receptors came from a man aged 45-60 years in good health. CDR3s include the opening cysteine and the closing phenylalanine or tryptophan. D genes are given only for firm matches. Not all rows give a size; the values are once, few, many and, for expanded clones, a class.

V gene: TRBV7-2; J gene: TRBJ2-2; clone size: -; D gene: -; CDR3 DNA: TGTGCCAGCAGCTTACAGGCAGCAAACACCGGGGAGCTGTTTTTT; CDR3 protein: CASSLQAANTGELFF
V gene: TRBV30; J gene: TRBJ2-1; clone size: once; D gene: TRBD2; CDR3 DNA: TGTGCCTGGAGTGTCTGGACTAGCGGGACCTTGAATGAGCAGTTCTTC; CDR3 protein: CAWSVWTSGTLNEQFF
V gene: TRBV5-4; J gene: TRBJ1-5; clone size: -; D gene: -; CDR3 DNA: TGTGCCAGCAGCTATTTTGGGAGGGATCAGCCCCAGCATTTT; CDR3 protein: CASSYFGRDQPQHF
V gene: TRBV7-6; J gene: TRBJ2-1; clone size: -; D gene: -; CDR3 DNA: TGTGCCAGCAGCCGGACTAACAATGAGCAGTTCTTC; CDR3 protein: CASSRTNNEQFF
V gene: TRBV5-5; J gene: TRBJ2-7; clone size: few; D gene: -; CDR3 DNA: TGTGCCAGCAGCTTCCTCAGGGGCGCCTACGAGCAGTACTTC; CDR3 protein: CASSFLRGAYEQYF
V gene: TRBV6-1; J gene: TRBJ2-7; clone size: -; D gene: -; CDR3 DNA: TGTGCCAGCAGTGATAAGGGGATTACCTACGAGCAGTACTTC; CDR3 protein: CASSDKGITYEQYF
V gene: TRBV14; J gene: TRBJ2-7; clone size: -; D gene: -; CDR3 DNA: TGTGCCAGCAGCCAATTTGGAGGGGGCATTTCCTACGAGCAGTACTTC; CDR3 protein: CASSQFGGGISYEQYF
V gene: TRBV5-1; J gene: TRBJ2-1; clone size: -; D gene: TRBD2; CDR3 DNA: TGCGCCAGCAGCCGGGAGGCGGGAGGGGATGAGCAGTTCTTC; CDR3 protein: CASSREAGGDEQFF
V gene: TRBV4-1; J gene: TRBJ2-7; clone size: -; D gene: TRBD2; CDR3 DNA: TGCGCCAGCAGCCAGGGACTAGCGAGGGAGCAGTACTTC; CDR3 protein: CASSQGLAREQYF
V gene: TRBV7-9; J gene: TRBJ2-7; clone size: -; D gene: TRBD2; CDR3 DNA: TGTGCCAGCAGCTCCCCTAGCGGGAGGTGGTTCTCCTACGAGCAGTACTTC; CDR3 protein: CASSSPSGRWFSYEQYF
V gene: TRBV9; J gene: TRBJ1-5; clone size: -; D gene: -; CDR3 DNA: TGTGCCAGCAGCGTAGTTCAGGGCCGTAATCAGCCCCAGCATTTT; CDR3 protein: CASSVVQGRNQPQHF
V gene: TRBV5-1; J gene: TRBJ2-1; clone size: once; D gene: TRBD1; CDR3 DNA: TGCGCCAGTCGGGACAGGTCACACAATGAGCAGTTCTTC; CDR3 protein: CASRDRSHNEQFF
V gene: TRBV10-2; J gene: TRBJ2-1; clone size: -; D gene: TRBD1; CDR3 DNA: TGCGCCACCACGACGGGACAGACACTCAATGAGCAGTTCTTC; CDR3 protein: CATTTGQTLNEQFF
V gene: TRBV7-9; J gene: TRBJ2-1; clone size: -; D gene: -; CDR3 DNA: TGTGCCAGCAGCTTAGCGCACCTAGCCTCCAGGGAGCAGTTCTTC; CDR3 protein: CASSLAHLASREQFF
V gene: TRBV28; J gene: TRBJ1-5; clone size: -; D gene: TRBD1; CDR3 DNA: TGTGCCAGCAGGCCTTTTGGACAGGCGCGCAATCAGCCCCAGCATTTT; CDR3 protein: CASRPFGQARNQPQHF
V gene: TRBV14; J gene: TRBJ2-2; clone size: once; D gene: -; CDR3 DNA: TGTGCCAGCAGCCAAGATGTCGGGGAGCTGTTTTTT; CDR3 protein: CASSQDVGELFF
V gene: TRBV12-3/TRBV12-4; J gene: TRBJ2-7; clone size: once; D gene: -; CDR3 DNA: TGTGCCAGCAGTATTCCGGCGTCCCACGAGCAGTACTTC; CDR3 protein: CASSIPASHEQYF
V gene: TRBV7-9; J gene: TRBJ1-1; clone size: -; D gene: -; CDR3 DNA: TGTGCCAGCAGCTTACAGGCAGGGCGGGTCACTGAAGCTTTCTTT; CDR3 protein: CASSLQAGRVTEAFF
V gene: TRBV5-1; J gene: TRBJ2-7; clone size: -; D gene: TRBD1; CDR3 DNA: TGCGCCAGCAGCTGGCCAGGACAGGGAAAGAACGAGCAGTACTTC; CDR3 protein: CASSWPGQGKNEQYF
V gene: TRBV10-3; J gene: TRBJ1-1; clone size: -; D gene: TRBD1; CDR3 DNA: TGTGCCATCAGTACGACAGGGGTGAACACTGAAGCTTTCTTT; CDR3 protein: CAISTTGVNTEAFF
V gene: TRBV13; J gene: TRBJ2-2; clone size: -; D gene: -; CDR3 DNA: TGTGCCAGCAGCTTAGCGTGGGGGAGAGCCGGGGAGCTGTTTTTT; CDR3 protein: CASSLAWGRAGELFF